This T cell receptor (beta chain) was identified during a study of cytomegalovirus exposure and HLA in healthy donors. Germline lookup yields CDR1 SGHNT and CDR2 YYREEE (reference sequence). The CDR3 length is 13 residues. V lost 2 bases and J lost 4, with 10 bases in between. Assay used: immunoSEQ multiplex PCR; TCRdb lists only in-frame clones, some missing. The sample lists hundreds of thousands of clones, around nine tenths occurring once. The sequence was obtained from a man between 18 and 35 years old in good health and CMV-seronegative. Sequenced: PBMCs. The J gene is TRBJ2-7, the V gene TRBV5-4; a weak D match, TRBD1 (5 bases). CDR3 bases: TGTGCCAGCAGCTTCAATGGACATTACGAGCAGTACTTC. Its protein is CASSFNGHYEQYF.